Shown below are 8 T cell receptor beta chains from a single sample sequenced in a study of T cells after yellow fever vaccination. TCRdb analysed the 5' RACE reads with MiXCR anew, one entry per CDR3 protein. The sample consists of about 320,000 distinct CDR3 sequences, around 12% of them appearing once. The sample here was CD4+ T cells sorted from PBMCs, taken 15 days after the yellow fever booster vaccination. Every receptor here comes from a man aged 18 to 29 who received the YFV17D yellow fever vaccine.

This clonotype has only a few counts. V is TRBV7-2 and J is TRBJ2-1; tentative D call: TRBD1 (5 bases). V dropped 0 bases and J dropped 10 bases, with 19 bases sitting between them. The germline V gene encodes CDR1 SGHTA and CDR2 FQGNSA. The CDR3 has 16 residues. CDR3 residues: CASSLAFRNRPREQFF. The CDR3 DNA sequence: TGTGCCAGCAGCTTAGCTTTCCGAAACAGGCCCAGGGAGCAGTTCTTC.

This chain joins TRBV20-1 and TRBJ1-5, with 9 bases matching TRBD1. With 1 base clipped from V and 5 bases from J, the junction kept 3 bases outside the gene matches. The CDR3 sequence is 14 residues long. Germline CDR1 is DFQATT and CDR2 is SNEGSKA (reference sequence). The CDR3 coding sequence is TGCAGTGCTAGAGCCGGGACAGGGTATCAGCCCCAGCATTTT. Translation: CSARAGTGYQPQHF.

This clonotype was counted only a few times. The chain links TRBV20-1 to TRBJ1-2; 7 bases line up with TRBD1. Germline-derived CDR1 and CDR2 are DFQATT and SNEGSKA (reference sequence). CDR3 length: 12 amino acids. CDR3 region: CSARGRIDGYTF. The CDR3 coding sequence is TGCAGCGCAAGGGGGCGAATAGATGGCTACACCTTC.

V usage is TRBV12-3 or TRBV12-4 and J usage is TRBJ2-4; TRBD2 might be the D (6 bases). The ends were cut back, 4 bases at V and 9 bases at J, with 13 bases in the middle. This CDR3 comprises 13 residues. Here the CDR3 reads CASSSLLASIQYF. Written as DNA, the CDR3 is TGTGCCAGCAGTTCGCTACTAGCAAGCATTCAGTACTTC.

This clonotype was seen a few times. This rearrangement joins TRBV4-1 to TRBJ2-5; 13 nucleotides agree with TRBD2. Germline V gene data show CDR1 as MGHRA and CDR2 as YSYEKL. V lost 6 bases to trimming and J lost 3 bases; unmatched junction nucleotides: 13. The CDR3 consists of 18 residues. The CDR3 loop reads CASRQRGGLAGTEETQYF. The CDR3 DNA sequence: TGCGCCAGCAGACAAAGGGGGGGACTAGCGGGGACTGAAGAGACCCAGTACTTC.

The chain joins TRBV7-2 to TRBJ2-1; tentative D call: TRBD2 (6 bases). The CDR3 is 13 residues long. The V and J ends lost 5 bases and 4 bases respectively, with 9 bases between them. The germline V gene encodes CDR1 SGHTA and CDR2 FQGNSA. The CDR3 DNA follows: TGTGCCAGCAGCCGCGGGGAATACAATGAGCAGTTCTTC. Its protein product is CASSRGEYNEQFF.

The chain recombines TRBV5-1 with TRBJ2-3, with a weak D call TRBD2 (7 bases). Germline V gene lookup returns CDR1 SGHRS and CDR2 YFSETQ. The V gene lost 2 bases and the J gene lost 5 bases, with 18 bases spanning the gap. The CDR3 covers 16 residues. The CDR3 protein is CASSLWGGAAEDTQYF. The CDR3 bases are TGCGCCAGCAGCTTATGGGGGGGGGCTGCGGAAGATACGCAGTATTTT. Full variable domain (outside the CDR3, taken from reference TRBV5-1 and TRBJ2-3): KAGVTQTPRYLIKTRGQQVTLSCSPISGHRSVSWYQQTPGQGLQFLFEYFSETQRNKGNFPGRFSGRQFSNSRSEMNVSTLELGDSALYLCASSLWGGAAEDTQYFGPGTRLTVL.

CDR3 amino acids: CASSRSGGAGANVLTF. The CDR3 DNA reads as TGTGCCAGCAGTCGGTCAGGGGGCGCTGGGGCCAACGTCCTGACTTTC. The V and J genes are TRBV2 and TRBJ2-6; 8 bases are shared with TRBD1. V lost 5 bases and J lost 2; bases outside the gene matches: 5. The CDR3 runs to 16 residues. CDR1 and CDR2 (germline): SNHLY, FYNNEI.